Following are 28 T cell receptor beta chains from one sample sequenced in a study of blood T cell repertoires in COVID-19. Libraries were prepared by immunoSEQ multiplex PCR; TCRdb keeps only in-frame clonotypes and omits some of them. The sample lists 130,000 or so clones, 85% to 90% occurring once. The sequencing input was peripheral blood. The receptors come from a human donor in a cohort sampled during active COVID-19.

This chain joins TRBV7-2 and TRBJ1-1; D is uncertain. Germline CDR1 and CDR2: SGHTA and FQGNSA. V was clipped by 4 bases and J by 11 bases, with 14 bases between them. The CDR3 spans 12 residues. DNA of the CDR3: TGTGCCAGCAGCTCGTTGGGCGCCCAGGCTTTCTTT. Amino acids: CASSSLGAQAFF.

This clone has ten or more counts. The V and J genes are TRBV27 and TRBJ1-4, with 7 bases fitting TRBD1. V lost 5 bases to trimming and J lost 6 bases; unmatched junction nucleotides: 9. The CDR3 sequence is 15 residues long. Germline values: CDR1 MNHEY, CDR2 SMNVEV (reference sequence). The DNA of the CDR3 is TGTGCCAGCAGTGAAATGACAGGGTTTTATGAAAAACTGTTTTTT. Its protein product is CASSEMTGFYEKLFF. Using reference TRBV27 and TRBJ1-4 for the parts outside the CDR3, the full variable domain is EAQVTQNPRYLITVTGKKLTVTCSQNMNHEYMSWYRQDPGLGLRQIYYSMNVEVTDKGDVPEGYKVSRKEKRNFPLILESPSPNQTSLYFCASSEMTGFYEKLFFGSGTQLSVL.

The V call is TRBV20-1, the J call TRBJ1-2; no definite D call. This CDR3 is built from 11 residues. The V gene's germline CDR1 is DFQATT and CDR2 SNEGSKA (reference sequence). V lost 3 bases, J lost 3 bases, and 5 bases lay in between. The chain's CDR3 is CSASSDYGYTF. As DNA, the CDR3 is TGCAGTGCTAGTTCGGACTATGGCTACACCTTC.

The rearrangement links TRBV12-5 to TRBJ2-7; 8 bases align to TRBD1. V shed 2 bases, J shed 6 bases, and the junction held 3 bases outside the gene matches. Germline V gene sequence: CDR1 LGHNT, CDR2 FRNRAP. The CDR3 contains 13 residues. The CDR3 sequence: CASGLTGGGEQYF. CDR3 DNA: TGTGCTAGTGGTTTGACAGGGGGAGGCGAGCAGTACTTC.

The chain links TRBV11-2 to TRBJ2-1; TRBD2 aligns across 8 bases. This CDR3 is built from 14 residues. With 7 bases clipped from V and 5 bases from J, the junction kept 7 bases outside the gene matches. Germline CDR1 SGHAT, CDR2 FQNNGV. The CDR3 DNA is TGTGCCAGCAACAACGTACTAGCGGACAATGAGCAGTTCTTC. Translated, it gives CASNNVLADNEQFF.

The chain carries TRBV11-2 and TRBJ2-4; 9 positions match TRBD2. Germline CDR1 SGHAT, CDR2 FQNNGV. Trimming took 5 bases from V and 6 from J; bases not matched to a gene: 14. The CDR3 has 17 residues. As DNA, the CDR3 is TGTGCCAGCAGCCCCCGCATGGGACTAGCAGAGGGAAACATTCAGTACTTC. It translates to CASSPRMGLAEGNIQYF.

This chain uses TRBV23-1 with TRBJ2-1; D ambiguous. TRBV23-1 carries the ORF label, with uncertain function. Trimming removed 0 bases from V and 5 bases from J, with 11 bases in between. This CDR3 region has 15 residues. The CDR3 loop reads CASSQSRDGDNEQFF. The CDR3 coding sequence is TGCGCCAGCAGTCAATCGCGAGACGGAGACAATGAGCAGTTCTTC.

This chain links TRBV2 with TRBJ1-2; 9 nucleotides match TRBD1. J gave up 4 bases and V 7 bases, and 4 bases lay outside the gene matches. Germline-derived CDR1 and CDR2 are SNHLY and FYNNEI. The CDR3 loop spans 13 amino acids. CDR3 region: CASKYRGLYGYTF. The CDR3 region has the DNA TGTGCCAGCAAATACAGGGGGCTCTATGGCTACACCTTC.

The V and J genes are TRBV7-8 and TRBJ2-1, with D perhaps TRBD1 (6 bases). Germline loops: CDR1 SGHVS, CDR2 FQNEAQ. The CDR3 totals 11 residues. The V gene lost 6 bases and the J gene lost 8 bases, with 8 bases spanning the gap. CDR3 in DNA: TGTGCCAGCAGTTGGGGGCATGAGCAGTTCTTC. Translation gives CASSWGHEQFF. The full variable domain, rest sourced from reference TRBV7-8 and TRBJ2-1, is GAGVSQSPRYKVAKRGQDVALRCDPISGHVSLFWYQQALGQGPEFLTYFQNEAQLDKSGLPSDRFFAERPEGSVSTLKIQRTQQEDSAVYLCASSWGHEQFFGPGTRLTVL.

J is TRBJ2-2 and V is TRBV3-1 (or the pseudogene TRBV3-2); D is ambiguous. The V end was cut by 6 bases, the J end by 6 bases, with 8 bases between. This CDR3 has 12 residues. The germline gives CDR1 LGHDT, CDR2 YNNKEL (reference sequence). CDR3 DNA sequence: TGTGCCAGCAGGGCCCCACCCGGGGAGCTGTTTTTT. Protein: CASRAPPGELFF.

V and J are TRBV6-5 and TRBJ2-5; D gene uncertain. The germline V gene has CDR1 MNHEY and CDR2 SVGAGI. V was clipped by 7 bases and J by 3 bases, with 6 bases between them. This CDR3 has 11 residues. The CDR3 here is CASTQKETQYF. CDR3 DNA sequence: TGTGCCAGCACCCAAAAAGAGACCCAGTACTTC.

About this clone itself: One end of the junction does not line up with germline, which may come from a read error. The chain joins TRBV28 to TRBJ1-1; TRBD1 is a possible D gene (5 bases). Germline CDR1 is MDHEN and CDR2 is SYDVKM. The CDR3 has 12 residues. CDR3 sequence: CAGSLQDAEAFF. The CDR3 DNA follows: TGTGCCGGCAGTTTACAGGATGCTGAAGCTTTCTTT.

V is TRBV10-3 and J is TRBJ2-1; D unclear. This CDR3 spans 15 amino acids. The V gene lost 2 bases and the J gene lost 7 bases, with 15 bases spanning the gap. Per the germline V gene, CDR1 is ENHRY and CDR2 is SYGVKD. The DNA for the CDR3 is TGTGCCATCAGTGAGGCGGAACTCCGGCGGAATGAGCAGTTCTTC. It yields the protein CAISEAELRRNEQFF.

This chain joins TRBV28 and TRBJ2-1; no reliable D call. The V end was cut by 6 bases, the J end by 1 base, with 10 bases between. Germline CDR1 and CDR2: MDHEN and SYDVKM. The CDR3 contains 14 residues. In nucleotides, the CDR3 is TGTGCCAGCAGCTACAGTTTGTCCTACAATGAGCAGTTCTTC. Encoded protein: CASSYSLSYNEQFF. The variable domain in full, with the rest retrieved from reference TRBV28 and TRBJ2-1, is DVKVTQSSRYLVKRTGEKVFLECVQDMDHENMFWYRQDPGLGLRLIYFSYDVKMKEKGDIPEGYSVSREKKERFSLILESASTNQTSMYLCASSYSLSYNEQFFGPGTRLTVL.

This CDR3 is CASSSTGSGSPLHF. For the CDR3, the DNA is TGTGCCAGCAGTTCAACAGGGTCGGGGTCACCCCTCCACTTT. The J gene is TRBJ1-6, the V gene TRBV6-6; maybe TRBD1 (6 bases). Looked up from germline, CDR1 is MNHNY and CDR2 is SVGAGI (reference sequence). This CDR3 region has 14 residues. Between the trimmed V and J ends, which lost 4 bases and 10 bases, there was a span of 14 bases.

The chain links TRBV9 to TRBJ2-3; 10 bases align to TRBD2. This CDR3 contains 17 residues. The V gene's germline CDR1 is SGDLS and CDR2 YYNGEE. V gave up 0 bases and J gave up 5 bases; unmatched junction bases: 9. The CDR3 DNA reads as TGTGCCAGCAGCGTAGGATTAGCGGGAGGAGCAGGAGATACGCAGTATTTT. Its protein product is CASSVGLAGGAGDTQYF.

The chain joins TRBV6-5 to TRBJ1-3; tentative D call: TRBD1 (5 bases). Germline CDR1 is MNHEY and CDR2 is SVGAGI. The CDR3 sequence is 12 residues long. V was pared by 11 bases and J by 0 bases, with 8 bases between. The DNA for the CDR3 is TGTGCCGCGGGGACCTCTGGAAACACCATATATTTT. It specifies CAAGTSGNTIYF.

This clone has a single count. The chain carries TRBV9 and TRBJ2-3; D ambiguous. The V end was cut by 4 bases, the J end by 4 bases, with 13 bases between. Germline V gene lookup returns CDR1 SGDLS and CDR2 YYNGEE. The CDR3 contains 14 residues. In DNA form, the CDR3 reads TGTGCCAGCAGCCCCGGGTCTCCCCCAGATACGCAGTATTTT. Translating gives CASSPGSPPDTQYF.

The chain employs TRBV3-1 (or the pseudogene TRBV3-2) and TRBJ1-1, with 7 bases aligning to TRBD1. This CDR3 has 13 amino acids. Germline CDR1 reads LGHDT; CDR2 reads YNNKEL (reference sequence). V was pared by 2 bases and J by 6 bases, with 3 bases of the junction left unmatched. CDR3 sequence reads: CASSQTGVPEAFF. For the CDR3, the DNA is TGTGCCAGCAGCCAAACAGGGGTCCCTGAAGCTTTCTTT.

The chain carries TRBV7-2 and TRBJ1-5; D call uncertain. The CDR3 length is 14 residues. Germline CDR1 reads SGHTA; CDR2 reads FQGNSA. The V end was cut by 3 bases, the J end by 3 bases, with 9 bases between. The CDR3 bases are TGTGCCAGCAGCTTCTTCGTTTCCAATCAGCCCCAGCATTTT. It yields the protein CASSFFVSNQPQHF.

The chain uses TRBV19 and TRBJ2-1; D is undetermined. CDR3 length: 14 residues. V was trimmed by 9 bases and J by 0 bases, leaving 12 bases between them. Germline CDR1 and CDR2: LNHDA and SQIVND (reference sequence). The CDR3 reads CASRRTSSYNEQFF. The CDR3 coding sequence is TGTGCCAGCCGGAGAACGAGCTCCTACAATGAGCAGTTCTTC. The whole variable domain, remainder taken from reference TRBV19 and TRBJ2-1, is DGGITQSPKYLFRKEGQNVTLSCEQNLNHDAMYWYRQDPGQGLRLIYYSQIVNDFQKGDIAEGYSVSREKKESFPLTVTSAQKNPTAFYLCASRRTSSYNEQFFGPGTRLTVL.

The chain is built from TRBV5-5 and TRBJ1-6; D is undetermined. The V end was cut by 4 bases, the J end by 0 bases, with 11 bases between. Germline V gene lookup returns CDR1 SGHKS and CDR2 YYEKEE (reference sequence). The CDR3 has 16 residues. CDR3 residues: CASSPSDISYNSPLHF. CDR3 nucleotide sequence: TGTGCCAGCAGCCCATCAGACATCTCCTATAATTCACCCCTCCACTTT.

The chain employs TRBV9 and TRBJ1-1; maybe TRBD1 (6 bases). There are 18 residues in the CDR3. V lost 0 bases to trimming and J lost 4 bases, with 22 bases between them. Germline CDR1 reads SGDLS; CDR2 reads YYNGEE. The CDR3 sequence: CASSVGLATGKRGTEAFF. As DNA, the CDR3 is TGTGCCAGCAGCGTAGGGTTGGCGACAGGCAAAAGGGGCACTGAAGCTTTCTTT.

The CDR3 protein is CASSDGTGSEKLFF. CDR3 nucleotide sequence: TGTGCCAGCAGTGACGGGACAGGCAGCGAAAAACTGTTTTTT. The J gene is TRBJ1-4, the V gene TRBV2; 8 bases align to TRBD1. V was clipped by 3 bases and J by 8 bases; unmatched bases: 5. This CDR3 has 14 amino acids. The V gene's germline CDR1 is SNHLY and CDR2 FYNNEI.

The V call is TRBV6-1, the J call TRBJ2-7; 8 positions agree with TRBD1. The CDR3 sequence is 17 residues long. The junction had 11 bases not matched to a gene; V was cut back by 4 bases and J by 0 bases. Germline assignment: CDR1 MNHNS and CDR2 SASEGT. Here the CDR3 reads CASSVGQGRLISYEQYF. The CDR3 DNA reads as TGTGCCAGCAGTGTTGGACAGGGCCGATTAATCTCCTACGAGCAGTACTTC.

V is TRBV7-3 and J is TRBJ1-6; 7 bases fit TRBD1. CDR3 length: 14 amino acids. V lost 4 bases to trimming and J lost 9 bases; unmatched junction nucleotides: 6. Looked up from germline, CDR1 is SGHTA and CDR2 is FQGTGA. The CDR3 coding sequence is TGTGCCAGCAGCTCAGACAGGGTTGGTTCACCCCTCCACTTT. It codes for CASSSDRVGSPLHF. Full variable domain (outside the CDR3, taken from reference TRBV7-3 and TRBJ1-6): GAGVSQTPSNKVTEKGKYVELRCDPISGHTALYWYRQSLGQGPEFLIYFQGTGAADDSGLPNDRFFAVRPEGSVSTLKIQRTERGDSAVYLCASSSDRVGSPLHFGNGTRLTVT.

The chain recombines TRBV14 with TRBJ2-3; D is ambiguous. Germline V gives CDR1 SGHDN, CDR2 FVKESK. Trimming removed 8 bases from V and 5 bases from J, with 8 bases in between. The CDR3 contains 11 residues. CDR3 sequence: CASAIRDTQYF. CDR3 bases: TGTGCCAGCGCGATCCGAGATACGCAGTATTTT.

This CDR3 is CSVAQETQYF. The CDR3 bases are TGCAGTGTAGCGCAAGAGACCCAGTACTTC. The chain couples TRBV20-1 to TRBJ2-5, with D perhaps TRBD2 (5 bases). V lost 7 bases and J 2 bases, leaving 5 bases between the germline ends. The CDR3 totals 10 residues. Looked up from germline, CDR1 is DFQATT and CDR2 is SNEGSKA (reference sequence).